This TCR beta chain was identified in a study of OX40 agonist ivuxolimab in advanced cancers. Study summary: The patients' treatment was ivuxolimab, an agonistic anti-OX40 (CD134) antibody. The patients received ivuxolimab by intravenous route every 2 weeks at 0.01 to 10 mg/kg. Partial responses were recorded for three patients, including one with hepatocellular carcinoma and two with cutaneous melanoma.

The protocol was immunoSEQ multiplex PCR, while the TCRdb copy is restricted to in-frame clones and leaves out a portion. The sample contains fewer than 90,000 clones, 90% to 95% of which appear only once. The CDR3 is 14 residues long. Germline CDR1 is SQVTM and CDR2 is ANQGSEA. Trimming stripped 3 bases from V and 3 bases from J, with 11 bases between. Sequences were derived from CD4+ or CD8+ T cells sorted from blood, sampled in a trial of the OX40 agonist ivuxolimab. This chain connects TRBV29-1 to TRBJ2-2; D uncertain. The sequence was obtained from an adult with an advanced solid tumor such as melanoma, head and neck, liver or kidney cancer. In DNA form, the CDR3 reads TGCAGCGTTGAGGGCCAACAACACACCGGGGAGCTGTTTTTT. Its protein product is CSVEGQQHTGELFF.